A single TCR beta chain is shown here with its context. The source of the sample is a study of blood T cell repertoires in COVID-19. About the research overall: Samples came from the United States, Italy and Spain, spanning acute and convalescent COVID-19. The analysed material was cDNA or gDNA that came from T cells, B-cell-depleted T cells, or PBMCs.

Original processing methods: Reference gene primers were amplified, and this amplification served to estimate nucleated cell counts. Profiled with immunoSEQ multiplex PCR; TCRdb holds only in-frame clones, not every one. For V, J and clone size, that table is used; D and trimming come from the DNA. The sample shows a few hundred thousand clones, approximately 86% of them seen only once. Trimming pared 1 base from V and 5 bases from J, leaving 15 bases between. Germline V CDR1 and CDR2: LNHNV, YYDKDF (reference sequence). The CDR3 extends over 15 amino acids. This sequence joins TRBV15 and TRBJ2-7, with D perhaps TRBD2 (7 bases). Material for sequencing was peripheral blood. This TCR came from a man in his forties who had recovered from COVID-19. Here the CDR3 DNA reads TGTGCCACCAGCAGAGCTCGGGGGGCCCCTGACGAGCAGTACTTC. Its translation is CATSRARGAPDEQYF. The whole variable domain, remainder taken from reference TRBV15 and TRBJ2-7, is DAMVIQNPRYQVTQFGKPVTLSCSQTLNHNVMYWYQQKSSQAPKLLFHYYDKDFNNEADTPDNFQSRRPNTSFCFLDIRSPGLGDTAMYLCATSRARGAPDEQYFGPGTRLTVT.